Following are 5 T cell receptor beta chains from one sample sequenced in a study of CD4 T cells in relation to SARS-CoV-2 and coronaviruses. CD4+ T cells from unexposed donors were obtained before the COVID-19 pandemic (2011-2018). After less than 11 days of culture, CD4+ T cells were isolated. Their specific antigens are unknown. Here immunoSEQ multiplex PCR was the method, and the copy in TCRdb shows in-frame clones only, minus some. This sample carries 15,000 to 25,000 clones, 80% to 85% of them seen once, and the ten largest clones take around 11%. Sequenced sample: CD4+ T cells from PBMCs, cultured in vitro. The receptors were sampled from a human donor in good health.

V usage is TRBV9 and J usage is TRBJ1-1; possible D gene TRBD1, 6 bases. The ends were cut back, 0 bases at V and 7 bases at J, with 16 bases in the middle. The germline V gene encodes CDR1 SGDLS and CDR2 YYNGEE. The CDR3 sequence is 15 residues long. CDR3 in amino acids: CASSVASQGTHEAFF. Written as DNA, the CDR3 is TGTGCCAGCAGCGTAGCTAGCCAGGGGACCCATGAAGCTTTCTTT.

This clone was observed a handful of times. The V call is TRBV2, the J call TRBJ1-1; no definite D call. CDR1 and CDR2 (germline): SNHLY, FYNNEI. The CDR3 runs 14 residues. V lost 3 bases, J lost 1 base, and 9 bases lay in between. Written as DNA, the CDR3 is TGTGCCAGCAGTGATTCCGCACCGAACACTGAAGCTTTCTTT. It is translated as CASSDSAPNTEAFF.

This clone was observed a single time. This chain connects TRBV5-6 to TRBJ2-2; D is unclear. V lost 0 bases and J lost 6, with 6 bases in between. There are 13 residues in the CDR3. Germline values: CDR1 SGHDT, CDR2 YYEEEE. The DNA for the CDR3 is TGTGCCAGCAGCTTGGTAAGGGCCGGGGAGCTGTTTTTT. Amino acids: CASSLVRAGELFF. Full variable domain (rest looked up from reference TRBV5-6 and TRBJ2-2): DAGVTQSPTHLIKTRGQQVTLRCSPKSGHDTVSWYQQALGQGPQFIFQYYEEEERQRGNFPDRFSGHQFPNYSSELNVNALLLGDSALYLCASSLVRAGELFFGEGSRLTVL.

This clone has just a few counts. CDR3 protein: CASRDFTEAFF. The CDR3 DNA reads TGCGCCAGCAGGGACTTCACTGAAGCTTTCTTT. This rearrangement joins TRBV4-1 to TRBJ1-1; D uncertain. This CDR3 region has 11 residues. V gave up 6 bases and J gave up 4 bases, with 6 bases separating them. Germline assignment: CDR1 MGHRA and CDR2 YSYEKL.

V is TRBV19 and J is TRBJ2-3, with 8 bases that match TRBD1. CDR1 and CDR2 from the germline V gene are LNHDA and SQIVND (reference sequence). V trimming: 4 bases; J trimming: 11 bases; junction bases outside the gene matches: 8. The CDR3 loop spans 13 amino acids. CDR3 residues: CASSTRQGLRQYF. CDR3 DNA: TGTGCCAGTAGTACCCGACAGGGGTTAAGGCAGTATTTT.